Below are 15 T cell receptor beta chains sequenced from a single sample in a study of blood T cells in healthy people across ages. A sample-barcoded 5' primer and a J-beta primer mix were used in a second PCR of about 7 to 12 cycles. From the 5' RACE reads, TCRdb called clonotypes with MiXCR, one entry per CDR3 protein. The sample consists of roughly 1,500,000 distinct CDR3 sequences, 30% to 40% of them appearing once. Sequencing input: blood. These receptors were obtained from a woman aged 30 to 39 in good health.

This clonotype was found a few times. The gene calls are TRBV4-2 and TRBJ2-3; 7 bases are a match to TRBD2. The junction had 5 bases not matched to a gene; V was cut back by 0 bases and J by 5 bases. This CDR3 region has 15 residues. Germline V gene lookup returns CDR1 LGHNA and CDR2 YNFKEQ. The CDR3: CASSQENWGGDTQYF. CDR3 nucleotides: TGTGCCAGCAGCCAAGAAAATTGGGGGGGAGATACGCAGTATTTT.

V is TRBV4-2 and J is TRBJ2-5; 9 bases agree with TRBD2. This CDR3 is 16 amino acids long. Unmatched junction bases numbered 11, after V lost 4 bases and J lost 5 bases. The germline V gene encodes CDR1 LGHNA and CDR2 YNFKEQ. The CDR3 here is CASSPLWASGVETQYF. CDR3 DNA sequence: TGTGCCAGCAGCCCTCTATGGGCTAGCGGGGTTGAGACCCAGTACTTC.

The V call is TRBV20-1, the J call TRBJ2-4; 7 bases are shared with TRBD2. The J call may be wrong; the DNA end is better matched by TRBJ2-7. The CDR3 is 13 amino acids. The germline gives CDR1 DFQATT, CDR2 SNEGSKA (reference sequence). The DNA for the CDR3 is TGCAGTGCCGACCGGGACTACGTATACGAGCAGTACTTC. Translating it yields CSADRDYVYEQYF.

As to this clonotype: One end of the junction varies from germline; a read error may be responsible. The J gene is TRBJ2-2, the V gene TRBV20-1, with TRBD2 as a possible D gene (6 bases). Germline V lookup: CDR1 DFQATT, CDR2 SNEGSKA (reference sequence). The CDR3 has 14 amino acids. In DNA, the CDR3 is TGCAGTGCTAGGGGGAGGTCTAACAGCGGGGAGCTGTTTTTT. Its translation is CSARGRSNSGELFF.

This clonotype was seen a handful of times. This rearrangement joins TRBV5-1 to TRBJ2-1, with D unresolved. V gave up 0 bases and J gave up 0 bases, with 10 bases separating them. Germline assignment: CDR1 SGHRS and CDR2 YFSETQ. There are 16 residues in the CDR3. The CDR3: CASSLAMTSSYNEQFF. Written as DNA, the CDR3 is TGCGCCAGCAGCTTGGCCATGACAAGCTCCTACAATGAGCAGTTCTTC.

This chain joins TRBV5-1 and TRBJ2-4; possible D gene TRBD2, 6 bases. Germline V gene sequence: CDR1 SGHRS, CDR2 YFSETQ. The CDR3 covers 16 residues. The V end was cut by 4 bases, the J end by 3 bases, with 17 bases between. CDR3 coding DNA: TGCGCCAGCAGCGCCCGGGACTGGCTAGGCAAAAACATTCAGTACTTC. This sequence encodes CASSARDWLGKNIQYF.

This chain uses TRBV7-9 with TRBJ1-1; D gene unclear. The CDR3 contains 14 residues. Germline lookup yields CDR1 SEHNR and CDR2 FQNEAQ (reference sequence). Trimming removed 6 bases from V and 3 bases from J, with 14 bases in between. CDR3 residues: CASSSTNTDTEAFF. The CDR3 region has the DNA TGTGCCAGCAGTTCAACCAACACAGACACTGAAGCTTTCTTT.

There are a few counts of this clonotype. The gene calls are TRBV20-1 and TRBJ2-2; either TRBD1 or TRBD2 may supply D (5 bases each). Trimming removed 4 bases from V and 2 bases from J, with 14 bases in between. Germline V gene data show CDR1 as DFQATT and CDR2 as SNEGSKA (reference sequence). This CDR3 is 15 amino acids long. CDR3 DNA sequence: TGCAGTGCTACACCCGGGGCCAGAAACACCGGGGAGCTGTTTTTT. Its protein is CSATPGARNTGELFF.

V and J are TRBV2 and TRBJ2-5, with 7 positions matching TRBD1. The CDR3 spans 16 residues. CDR1 SNHLY and CDR2 FYNNEI come from the germline V gene. The ends lost 1 base at V and 1 base at J; junction bases unmatched: 6. CDR3 region: CASSEGLGTVQETQYF. CDR3 DNA: TGTGCCAGCAGTGAAGGGCTAGGGACAGTCCAAGAGACCCAGTACTTC.

This clonotype was seen a handful of times. DNA of the CDR3: TGTGCCAGCAGCTTAGCGACGGCAGTAGCCCACGAGCAGTACTTC. It translates to CASSLATAVAHEQYF. The genes are TRBV7-2 and TRBJ2-7, with D uncertain. The CDR3 consists of 15 residues. Germline CDR1 SGHTA, CDR2 FQGNSA. The V and J ends lost 0 bases and 5 bases respectively, with 14 bases between them.

The chain recombines TRBV9 with TRBJ2-5; TRBD1 is a possible D gene (5 bases). V was pared by 2 bases and J by 4 bases, with 18 bases between. Germline V lookup: CDR1 SGDLS, CDR2 YYNGEE. There are 16 residues in the CDR3. The CDR3 coding sequence is TGTGCCAGCAGCGTTAAGGGGTCTAGTTTAGGAGAGACCCAGTACTTC. Residues: CASSVKGSSLGETQYF.

This chain links TRBV21-1 with TRBJ2-4; the DNA was not used to check the table's D call, TRBD1. TRBV21-1 represents a pseudogene. The CDR3 contains 19 residues. The CDR3 nucleotides read TGTGCCAGCAACAAAGGGGGGCTGGGACAGGGGATCCTAGAGGACATTCAGTACTTC. This encodes CASNKGGLGQGILEDIQYF.

This chain links TRBV7-9 with TRBJ1-6; unclear D gene. Germline V gene sequence: CDR1 SEHNR, CDR2 FQNEAQ (reference sequence). The CDR3 runs 14 residues. V was shortened by 3 bases and J by 10 bases, with 13 bases between the two germline ends. CDR3 protein: CASSFSERGSPLHF. Here the CDR3 DNA reads TGTGCCAGCAGCTTTTCGGAGCGGGGATCACCCCTCCACTTT.

This clonotype was found a few times. The chain recombines TRBV11-2 with TRBJ2-7; TRBD1 is a possible D gene (5 bases). Germline loops: CDR1 SGHAT, CDR2 FQNNGV. Trimming shortened V by 4 bases and J by 3 bases, and 22 bases separated the two germline ends. The CDR3 loop spans 17 amino acids. CDR3 region: CASSSSTDTMGYYEQYF. The CDR3 DNA reads as TGTGCCAGCAGCTCCTCAACGGACACGATGGGCTACTACGAGCAGTACTTC.

CDR3 in DNA: TGTGCCTGGAGTGACAGGGGGCGGGACGAGCAGTACTTC. Translating it yields CAWSDRGRDEQYF. The chain carries TRBV30 and TRBJ2-7; TRBD1 matches 9 bases. The CDR3 sequence is 13 residues long. V lost 1 base to trimming and J lost 5 bases; unmatched junction nucleotides: 3. Per germline, CDR1 GTSNPN and CDR2 SVGIG (reference sequence).